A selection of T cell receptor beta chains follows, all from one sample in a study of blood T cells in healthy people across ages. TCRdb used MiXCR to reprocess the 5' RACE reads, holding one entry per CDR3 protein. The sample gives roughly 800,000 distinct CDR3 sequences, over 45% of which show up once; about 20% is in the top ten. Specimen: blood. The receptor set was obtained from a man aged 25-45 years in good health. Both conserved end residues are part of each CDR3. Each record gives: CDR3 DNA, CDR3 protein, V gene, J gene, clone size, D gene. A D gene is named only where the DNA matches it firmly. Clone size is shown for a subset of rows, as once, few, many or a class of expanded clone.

TGCAGCACACCGGGACTCTCCCACACTGAGCAGTTCTTC	CSTPGLSHTEQFF	TRBV20-1	TRBJ2-1	many	-
TGTGCCGGAGGGACAGGAGGAGAAGGGACCCAGTACTTC	CAGGTGGEGTQYF	TRBV2	TRBJ2-5	-	TRBD1
TGTGCCAGCAGCCAAGAGACAGATGAGCAGTTCTTC	CASSQETDEQFF	TRBV4-2	TRBJ2-1	-	-
TGTGCCAGCAGCTATGGTTCCTCCGCCGTCGGGTATTTT	CASSYGSSAVGYF	TRBV12-3/TRBV12-4	TRBJ2-3	few	-
TGCGCCAGCAACCAAGGAAGACTAGCGGGAAACCCCCAGTACTTC	CASNQGRLAGNPQYF	TRBV4-3	TRBJ2-5	-	TRBD2
TGTGCCAGCCTCCGTACCCGCACAGATACGCAGTATTTT	CASLRTRTDTQYF	TRBV2	TRBJ2-3	-	-
TGTGCCAGCAGCCAATCTACAGGGGCCTACGAGCAGTACTTC	CASSQSTGAYEQYF	TRBV7-9	TRBJ2-7	few	TRBD1
TGTGCCAGCTCCTCCGCCACTGAAAACATTCAGTACTTC	CASSSATENIQYF	TRBV6-5	TRBJ2-4	-	-
TGCAGTGCTATCGACGGGCCTTATGGCTACACCTTC	CSAIDGPYGYTF	TRBV20-1	TRBJ1-2	-	-
TGTGCCAGCAGCCAAGCAGGGGAAAATGAAAAACTGTTTTTT	CASSQAGENEKLFF	TRBV3-1	TRBJ1-4	-	-
TGTGCCAGCAGTCGAGCGGGGGCGGAGACCCAGTACTTC	CASSRAGAETQYF	TRBV25-1	TRBJ2-5	-	TRBD2